The TCR beta chain described here comes from a study of blood T cell repertoires in COVID-19. Germline CDR1 SSHAT, CDR2 FNYEAQ (reference sequence). V trimming: 4 bases; J trimming: 2 bases; junction bases outside the gene matches: 7. The CDR3 spans 17 residues. In the authors' workflow: Nucleated cell number was recorded as an estimate derived from reference gene primer amplification. Sequenced by immunoSEQ multiplex PCR; TCRdb stores in-frame clones only, minus some. That table gives V, J and clone size, and the DNA gave D and trimming. Of around 100,000 clones in the sample, 90% were seen once. Sequenced input: peripheral blood. The V gene is TRBV7-7, the J gene TRBJ2-1; 11 bases line up with TRBD2. The TCR comes from a man between 50 and 59 years old with acute or convalescent COVID-19. CDR3 protein: CASSSALAGAAYNEQFF. CDR3 DNA sequence: TGTGCCAGCAGCTCGGCACTAGCGGGAGCTGCCTACAATGAGCAGTTCTTC.